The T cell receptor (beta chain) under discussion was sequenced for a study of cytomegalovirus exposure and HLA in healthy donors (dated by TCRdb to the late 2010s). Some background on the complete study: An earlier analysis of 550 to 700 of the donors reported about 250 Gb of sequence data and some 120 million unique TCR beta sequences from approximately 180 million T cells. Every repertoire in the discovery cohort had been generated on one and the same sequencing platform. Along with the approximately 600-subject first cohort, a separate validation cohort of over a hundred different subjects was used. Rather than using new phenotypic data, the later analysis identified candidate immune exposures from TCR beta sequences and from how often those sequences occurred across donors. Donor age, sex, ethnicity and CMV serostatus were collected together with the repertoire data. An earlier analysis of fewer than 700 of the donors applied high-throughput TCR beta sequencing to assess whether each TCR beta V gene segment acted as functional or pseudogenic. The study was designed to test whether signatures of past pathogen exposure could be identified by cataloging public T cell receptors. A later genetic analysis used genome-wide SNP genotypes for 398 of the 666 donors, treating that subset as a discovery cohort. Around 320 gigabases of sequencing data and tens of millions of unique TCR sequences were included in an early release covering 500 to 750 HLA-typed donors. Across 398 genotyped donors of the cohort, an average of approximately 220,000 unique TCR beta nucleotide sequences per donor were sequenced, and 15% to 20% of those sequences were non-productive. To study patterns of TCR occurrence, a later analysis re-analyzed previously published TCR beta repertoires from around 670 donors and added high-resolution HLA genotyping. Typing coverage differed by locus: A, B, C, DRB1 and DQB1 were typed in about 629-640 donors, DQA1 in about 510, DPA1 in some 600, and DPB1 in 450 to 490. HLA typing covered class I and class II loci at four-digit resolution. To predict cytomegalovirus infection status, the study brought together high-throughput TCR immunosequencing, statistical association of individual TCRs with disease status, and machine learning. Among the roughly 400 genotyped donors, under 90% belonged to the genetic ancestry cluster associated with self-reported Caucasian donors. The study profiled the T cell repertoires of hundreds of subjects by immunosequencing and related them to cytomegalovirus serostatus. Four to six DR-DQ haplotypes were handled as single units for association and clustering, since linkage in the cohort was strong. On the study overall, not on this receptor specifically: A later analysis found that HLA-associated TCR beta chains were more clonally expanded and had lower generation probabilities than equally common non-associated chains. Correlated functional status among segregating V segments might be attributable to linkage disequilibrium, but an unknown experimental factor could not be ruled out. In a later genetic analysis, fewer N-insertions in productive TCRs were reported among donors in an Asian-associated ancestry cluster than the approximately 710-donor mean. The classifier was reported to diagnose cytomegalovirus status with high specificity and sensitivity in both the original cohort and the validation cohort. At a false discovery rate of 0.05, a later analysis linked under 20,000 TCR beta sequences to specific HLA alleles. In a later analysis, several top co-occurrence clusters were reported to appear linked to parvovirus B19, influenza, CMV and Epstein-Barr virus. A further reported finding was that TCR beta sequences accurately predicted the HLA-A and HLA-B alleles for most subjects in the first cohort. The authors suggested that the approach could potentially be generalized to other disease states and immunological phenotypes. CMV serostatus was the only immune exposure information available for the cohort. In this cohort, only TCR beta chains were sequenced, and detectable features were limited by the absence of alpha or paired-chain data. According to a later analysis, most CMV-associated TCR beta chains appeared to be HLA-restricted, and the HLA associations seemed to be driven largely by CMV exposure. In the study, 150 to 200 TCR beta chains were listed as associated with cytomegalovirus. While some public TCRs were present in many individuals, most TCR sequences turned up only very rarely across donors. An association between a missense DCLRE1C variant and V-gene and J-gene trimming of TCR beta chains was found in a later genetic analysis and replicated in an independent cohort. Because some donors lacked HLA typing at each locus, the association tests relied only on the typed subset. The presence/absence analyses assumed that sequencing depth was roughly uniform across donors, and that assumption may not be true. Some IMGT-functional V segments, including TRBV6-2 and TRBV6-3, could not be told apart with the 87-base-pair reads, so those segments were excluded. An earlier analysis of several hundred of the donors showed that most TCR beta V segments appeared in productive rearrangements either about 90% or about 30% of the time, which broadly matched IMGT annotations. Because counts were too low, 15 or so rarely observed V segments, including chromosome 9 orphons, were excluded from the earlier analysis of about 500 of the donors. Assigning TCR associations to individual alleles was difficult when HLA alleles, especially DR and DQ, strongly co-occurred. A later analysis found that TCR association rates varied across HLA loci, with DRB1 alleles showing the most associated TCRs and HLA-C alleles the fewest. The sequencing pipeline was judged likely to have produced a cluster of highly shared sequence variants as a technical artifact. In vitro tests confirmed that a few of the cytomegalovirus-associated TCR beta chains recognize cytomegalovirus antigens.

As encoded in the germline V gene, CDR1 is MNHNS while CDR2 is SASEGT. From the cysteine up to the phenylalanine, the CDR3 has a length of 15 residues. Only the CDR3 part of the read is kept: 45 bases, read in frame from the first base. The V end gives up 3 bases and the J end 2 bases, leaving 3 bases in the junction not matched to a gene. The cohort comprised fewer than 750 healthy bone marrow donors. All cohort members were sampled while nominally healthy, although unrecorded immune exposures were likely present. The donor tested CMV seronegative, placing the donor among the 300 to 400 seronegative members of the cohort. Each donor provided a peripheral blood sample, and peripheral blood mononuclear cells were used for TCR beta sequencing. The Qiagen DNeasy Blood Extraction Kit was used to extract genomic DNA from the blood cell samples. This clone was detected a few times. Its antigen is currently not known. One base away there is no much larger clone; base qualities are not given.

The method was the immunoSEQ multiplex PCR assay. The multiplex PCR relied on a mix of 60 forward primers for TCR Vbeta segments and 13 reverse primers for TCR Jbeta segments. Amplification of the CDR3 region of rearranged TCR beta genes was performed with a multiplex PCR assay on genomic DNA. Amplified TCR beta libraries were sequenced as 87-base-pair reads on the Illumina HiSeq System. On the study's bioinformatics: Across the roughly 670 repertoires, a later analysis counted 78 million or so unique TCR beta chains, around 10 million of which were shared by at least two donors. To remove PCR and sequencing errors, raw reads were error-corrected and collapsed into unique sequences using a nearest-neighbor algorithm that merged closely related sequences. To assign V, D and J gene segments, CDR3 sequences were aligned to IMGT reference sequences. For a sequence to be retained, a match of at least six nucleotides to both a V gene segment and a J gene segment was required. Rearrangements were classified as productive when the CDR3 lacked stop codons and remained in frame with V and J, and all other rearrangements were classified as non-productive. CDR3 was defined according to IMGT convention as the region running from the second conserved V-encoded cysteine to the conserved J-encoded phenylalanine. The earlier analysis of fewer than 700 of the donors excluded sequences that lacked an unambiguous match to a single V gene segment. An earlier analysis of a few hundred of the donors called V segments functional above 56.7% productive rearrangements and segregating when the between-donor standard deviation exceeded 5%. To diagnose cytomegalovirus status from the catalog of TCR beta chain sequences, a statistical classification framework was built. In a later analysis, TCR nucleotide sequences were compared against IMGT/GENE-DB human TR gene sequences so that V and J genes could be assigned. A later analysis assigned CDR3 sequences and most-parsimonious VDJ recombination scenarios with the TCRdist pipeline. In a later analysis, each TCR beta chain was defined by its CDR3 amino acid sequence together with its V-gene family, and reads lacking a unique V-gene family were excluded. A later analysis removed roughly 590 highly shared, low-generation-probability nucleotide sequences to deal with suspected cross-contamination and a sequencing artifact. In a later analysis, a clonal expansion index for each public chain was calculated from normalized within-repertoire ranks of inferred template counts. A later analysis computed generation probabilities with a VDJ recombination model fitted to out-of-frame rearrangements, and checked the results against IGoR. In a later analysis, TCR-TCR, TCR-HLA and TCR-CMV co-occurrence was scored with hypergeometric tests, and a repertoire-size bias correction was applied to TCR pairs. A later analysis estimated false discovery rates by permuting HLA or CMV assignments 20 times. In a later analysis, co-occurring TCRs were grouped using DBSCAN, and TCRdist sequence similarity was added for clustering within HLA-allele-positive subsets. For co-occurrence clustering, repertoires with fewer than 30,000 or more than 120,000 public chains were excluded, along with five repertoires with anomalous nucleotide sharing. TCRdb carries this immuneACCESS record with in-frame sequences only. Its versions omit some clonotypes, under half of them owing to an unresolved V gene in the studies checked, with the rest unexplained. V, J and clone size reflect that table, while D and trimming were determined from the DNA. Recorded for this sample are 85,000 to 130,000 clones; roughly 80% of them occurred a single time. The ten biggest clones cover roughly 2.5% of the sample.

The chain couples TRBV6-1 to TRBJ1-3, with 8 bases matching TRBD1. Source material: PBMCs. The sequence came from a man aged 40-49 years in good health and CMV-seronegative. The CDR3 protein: CASSEETGAGNTIYF. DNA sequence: TGTGCCAGCAGTGAGGAGACAGGGGCTGGAAACACCATATATTTT.